Each of the 20 T cell receptor beta chains below was sequenced from the same sample in a study of blood T cell repertoires in COVID-19 (dated by TCRdb to 2018 to 2021). Library construction relied on the immunoSEQ multiplex PCR assay. TCRdb stores this immuneACCESS table with in-frame sequences only. Part of the clones is absent; in the studies checked, under half of the shortfall reflects unresolved V genes, and no reason is known for the rest. A total of over 150,000 clones appear in this sample, approximately 85% of them only once. 6.5% to 7.5% of the sample goes to the ten largest clones. Sequenced: peripheral blood. These receptors were obtained from an elderly man with COVID-19, enrolled during active disease.

V gene TRBV10-3 combines with J gene TRBJ2-5; a possible D gene is TRBD2 (6 bases). The CDR3 has 14 amino acids. Germline assignment: CDR1 ENHRY and CDR2 SYGVKD. Trimming took off 6 bases at V and 7 bases at J, with 18 bases between the two ends. The CDR3 region has the DNA TGTGCCATCAGGCCGGACTACGGGCCGGCGACCCAGTACTTC. It translates to CAIRPDYGPATQYF.

The chain employs TRBV4-3 and TRBJ2-3; D possibly corresponds to TRBD2 (6 bases). CDR3 size: 18 residues. Between the trimmed V and J ends, which lost 4 bases and 0 bases, there was a span of 20 bases. CDR1 LGHNA and CDR2 YSLEER come from the germline V gene. CDR3 DNA: TGCGCCAGCAGCCTCACTGCCGGGACTCCATCTAGCACAGATACGCAGTATTTT. This gives the protein CASSLTAGTPSSTDTQYF.

This clone was observed once. The gene calls are TRBV5-1 and TRBJ1-6; D ambiguous. CDR1 SGHRS and CDR2 YFSETQ come from the germline V gene. This CDR3 is 12 amino acids long. The ends were cut back, 0 bases at V and 10 bases at J, with 5 bases in the middle. The CDR3 spells CASSLDQSPLHF. The CDR3 coding sequence is TGCGCCAGCAGCTTGGATCAATCACCCCTCCACTTT.

This sequence joins TRBV6-2 or TRBV6-3 and TRBJ2-2; D is unresolved. Trimming pared 0 bases from V and 4 bases from J, leaving 6 bases between. Germline CDR1 reads MNHEY; CDR2 reads SVGEGT. The CDR3 contains 14 residues. In DNA, the CDR3 is TGTGCCAGCAGTTACTCCCAGATCACCGGGGAGCTGTTTTTT. Its translation is CASSYSQITGELFF.

This clone turned up a few times. The chain uses TRBV3-1 (or the pseudogene TRBV3-2) and TRBJ2-7, with TRBD2 matching over 11 bases. The CDR3 covers 16 residues. The J segment lost 0 bases and the V segment lost 2 bases, leaving 3 bases of the junction unmatched. CDR1 LGHDT and CDR2 YNNKEL come from the germline V gene (reference sequence). For the CDR3, the DNA is TGTGCCAGCAGCCAAAAGACTAGCGGGGTCTCCTACGAGCAGTACTTC. Its protein is CASSQKTSGVSYEQYF.

This rearrangement joins TRBV5-4 to TRBJ1-1, with 7 bases aligning to TRBD1. In germline, CDR1 is SGHNT, CDR2 YYREEE (reference sequence). The V segment lost 4 bases and the J segment 1 base; nucleotides outside the gene matches: 4. The CDR3 runs to 14 residues. CDR3 residues: CASSRGQANTEAFF. CDR3 DNA sequence: TGTGCCAGCAGCCGAGGACAGGCGAACACTGAAGCTTTCTTT.

The gene calls are TRBV4-1 and TRBJ2-7; TRBD2 agrees at 12 bases. From germline, CDR1 is MGHRA and CDR2 YSYEKL. With 4 bases clipped from V and 1 base from J, the junction kept 11 bases outside the gene matches. This CDR3 spans 18 amino acids. This CDR3 is CASSPSSGGALGSYEQYF. The CDR3 bases are TGCGCCAGCAGCCCGTCTAGCGGGGGGGCCCTAGGGTCCTACGAGCAGTACTTC.

This sequence joins TRBV25-1 and TRBJ1-4; 9 positions match TRBD1. CDR1 is MGHDK and CDR2 is SYGVNS in the germline V gene. This CDR3 has 13 amino acids. V was clipped by 4 bases and J by 8 bases; unmatched bases: 2. CDR3 in DNA: TGTGCCAGCAGTGCCGGGACAGGGGAAAAACTGTTTTTT. It yields the protein CASSAGTGEKLFF. Together with reference TRBV25-1 and TRBJ1-4, the CDR3 gives the full variable domain: EADIYQTPRYLVIGTGKKITLECSQTMGHDKMYWYQQDPGMELHLIHYSYGVNSTEKGDLSSESTVSRIRTEHFPLTLESARPSHTSQYLCASSAGTGEKLFFGSGTQLSVL.

This clone was seen a few times. V is TRBV7-2 and J is TRBJ1-5, with D hard to call. Germline V gives CDR1 SGHTA, CDR2 FQGNSA. V was cut by 3 bases and J by 3 bases, with 3 bases left in between. The CDR3 runs to 12 residues. The chain's CDR3 is CASSFNNQPQHF. DNA of the CDR3: TGTGCCAGCAGCTTCAACAATCAGCCCCAGCATTTT.

The chain uses TRBV5-1 and TRBJ1-6; 8 nucleotides line up with TRBD1. The CDR3 is made up of 15 amino acids. V was clipped by 4 bases and J by 8 bases; unmatched bases: 8. Germline loops: CDR1 SGHRS, CDR2 YFSETQ. The CDR3 DNA reads TGCGCCAGCAGCCCGCGGACAGGGCAAGATTCACCCCTCCACTTT. Translation gives CASSPRTGQDSPLHF. The whole variable domain, remainder taken from reference TRBV5-1 and TRBJ1-6, is KAGVTQTPRYLIKTRGQQVTLSCSPISGHRSVSWYQQTPGQGLQFLFEYFSETQRNKGNFPGRFSGRQFSNSRSEMNVSTLELGDSALYLCASSPRTGQDSPLHFGNGTRLTVT.

The chain employs TRBV18 and TRBJ1-1; unclear D gene. Trimming took 3 bases from V and 3 from J, leaving 8 bases between them. Germline-derived CDR1 and CDR2 are KGHSH and LQKENI. The CDR3 has 13 amino acids. The CDR3 DNA reads TGTGCCAGCTCACCCCGTCCCGACACTGAAGCTTTCTTT. Its protein product is CASSPRPDTEAFF.

This clone was seen only a few times. The CDR3 coding sequence is TGTGCCAGCAGCTCCCCCTCCTCTGGGGCCAACGTCCTGACTTTC. This translates into CASSSPSSGANVLTF. The rearrangement uses TRBV7-3 and TRBJ2-6; D is undetermined. This CDR3 has 15 amino acids. CDR1 is SGHTA, CDR2 FQGTGA, per germline. Trimming took 4 bases from V and 0 from J, leaving 7 bases between them. The variable domain in full, with the rest retrieved from reference TRBV7-3 and TRBJ2-6, is GAGVSQTPSNKVTEKGKYVELRCDPISGHTALYWYRQSLGQGPEFLIYFQGTGAADDSGLPNDRFFAVRPEGSVSTLKIQRTERGDSAVYLCASSSPSSGANVLTFGAGSRLTVL.

There are a few counts of this clone. The chain employs TRBV4-1 and TRBJ2-2, with no clear D. From germline, CDR1 is MGHRA and CDR2 YSYEKL. The V and J ends lost 0 bases and 4 bases respectively, with 6 bases between them. The length of the CDR3 is 14 residues. In DNA, the CDR3 is TGCGCCAGCAGCCAAGACTGGGCCACCGGGGAGCTGTTTTTT. Translating it yields CASSQDWATGELFF.

This chain links TRBV5-1 with TRBJ2-7; TRBD1 matches 9 bases. Germline CDR1 and CDR2: SGHRS and YFSETQ. Trimming at V came to 0 bases and at J to 6 bases, leaving 4 bases not matched to a gene. CDR3 length: 14 residues. CDR3 sequence reads: CASSLGTGAREQYF. The CDR3 region has the DNA TGCGCCAGCAGCTTGGGGACAGGGGCTCGCGAGCAGTACTTC.

V usage is TRBV5-1 and J usage is TRBJ1-2, with 10 bases fitting TRBD1. CDR1 and CDR2 (germline): SGHRS, YFSETQ. With 4 bases clipped from V and 4 bases from J, the junction kept 4 bases outside the gene matches. The CDR3 covers 14 residues. The CDR3 DNA reads TGCGCCAGCAGCACCGGACAGGGGGGCTATGGCTACACCTTC. This sequence encodes CASSTGQGGYGYTF.

This chain uses TRBV28 with TRBJ2-7; TRBD2 agrees at 7 bases. Germline CDR1 reads MDHEN; CDR2 reads SYDVKM. CDR3 length: 19 amino acids. J gave up 0 bases and V 6 bases, and 20 bases lay outside the gene matches. The CDR3, as DNA: TGTGCCAGCAGGGAACCCGAGGGGCGGGGGAAGCCCACCTCCTACGAGCAGTACTTC. Translation: CASREPEGRGKPTSYEQYF.

As for this clone: Other DNA sequences in this specimen translate into the identical CDR3. J is TRBJ1-1 and V is TRBV19; D not resolved. Germline CDR1 and CDR2: LNHDA and SQIVND (reference sequence). V was pared by 1 base and J by 3 bases, with 6 bases between. This CDR3 comprises 13 residues. The CDR3 DNA follows: TGTGCCAGTAGTATAGCCGGGGACACTGAAGCTTTCTTT. Its translation is CASSIAGDTEAFF.

This clone was recorded once. This chain uses TRBV19 with TRBJ1-2, with unresolved D. CDR3 length: 13 amino acids. From germline, CDR1 is LNHDA and CDR2 SQIVND (reference sequence). The V end lost 8 bases, the J end lost 7 bases, and 17 bases lay between the germline ends. CDR3 region: CASLRLAEGGYTF. Written as DNA, the CDR3 is TGTGCCAGTCTTCGGTTGGCCGAGGGTGGCTACACCTTC. Looking up the rest from reference TRBV19 and TRBJ1-2 gives the full variable domain: DGGITQSPKYLFRKEGQNVTLSCEQNLNHDAMYWYRQDPGQGLRLIYYSQIVNDFQKGDIAEGYSVSREKKESFPLTVTSAQKNPTAFYLCASLRLAEGGYTFGSGTRLTVV.

The chain joins TRBV9 to TRBJ2-2, with D tentatively TRBD2 (5 bases). Germline assignment: CDR1 SGDLS and CDR2 YYNGEE. Trimming removed 0 bases at V and 4 bases at J, with 7 bases between. The CDR3 is 14 residues long. CDR3 residues: CASSVGTSTGELFF. In DNA, the CDR3 is TGTGCCAGCAGCGTAGGGACTTCCACCGGGGAGCTGTTTTTT. The whole variable domain, filled in from reference TRBV9 and TRBJ2-2, reads DSGVTQTPKHLITATGQRVTLRCSPRSGDLSVYWYQQSLDQGLQFLIQYYNGEERAKGNILERFSAQQFPDLHSELNLSSLELGDSALYFCASSVGTSTGELFFGEGSRLTVL.

The genes are TRBV5-1 and TRBJ2-1; D is unresolved. Trimming shortened V by 6 bases and J by 2 bases, and 15 bases separated the two germline ends. Germline V lookup: CDR1 SGHRS, CDR2 YFSETQ. The CDR3 consists of 15 residues. The CDR3 here is CASNDLRTAYNEQFF. CDR3 sequence (DNA): TGCGCCAGCAACGATCTTCGTACGGCCTACAATGAGCAGTTCTTC.